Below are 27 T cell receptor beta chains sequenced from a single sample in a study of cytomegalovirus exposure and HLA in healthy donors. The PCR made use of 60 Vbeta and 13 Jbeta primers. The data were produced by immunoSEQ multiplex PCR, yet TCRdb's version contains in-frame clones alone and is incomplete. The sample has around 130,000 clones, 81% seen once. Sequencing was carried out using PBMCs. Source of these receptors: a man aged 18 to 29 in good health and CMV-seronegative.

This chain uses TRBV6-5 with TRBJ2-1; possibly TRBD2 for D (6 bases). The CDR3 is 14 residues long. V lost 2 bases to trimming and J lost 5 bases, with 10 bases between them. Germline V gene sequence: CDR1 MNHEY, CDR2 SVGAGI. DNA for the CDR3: TGTGCCAGCAGTTACCTGGGGGGAAACAATGAGCAGTTCTTC. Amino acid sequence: CASSYLGGNNEQFF.

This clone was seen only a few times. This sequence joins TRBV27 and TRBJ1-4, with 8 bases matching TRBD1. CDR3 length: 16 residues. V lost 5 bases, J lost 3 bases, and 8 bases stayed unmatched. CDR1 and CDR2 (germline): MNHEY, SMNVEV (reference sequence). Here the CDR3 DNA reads TGTGCCAGCAGTACCAGACAGGGGCCGGCTAATGAAAAACTGTTTTTT. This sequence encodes CASSTRQGPANEKLFF.

The CDR3 nucleotides are TGTGCCAGCAGCGCTCGCTTGGCGGCAGGGATTTACGAGCAGTACTTC. This translates into CASSARLAAGIYEQYF. The genes are TRBV9 and TRBJ2-7; perhaps TRBD1 as D (5 bases). CDR3 size: 16 residues. Trimming took off 3 bases at V and 4 bases at J, with 20 bases between the two ends. Germline V lookup: CDR1 SGDLS, CDR2 YYNGEE. The variable domain in full, completed from reference TRBV9 and TRBJ2-7, reads DSGVTQTPKHLITATGQRVTLRCSPRSGDLSVYWYQQSLDQGLQFLIQYYNGEERAKGNILERFSAQQFPDLHSELNLSSLELGDSALYFCASSARLAAGIYEQYFGPGTRLTVT.

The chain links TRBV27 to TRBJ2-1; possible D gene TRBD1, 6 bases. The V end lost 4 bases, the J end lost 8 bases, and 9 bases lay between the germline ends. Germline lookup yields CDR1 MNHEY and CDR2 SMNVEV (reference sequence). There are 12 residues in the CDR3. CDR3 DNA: TGTGCCAGCAGTTCACAGGGCCATGAGCAGTTCTTC. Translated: CASSSQGHEQFF.

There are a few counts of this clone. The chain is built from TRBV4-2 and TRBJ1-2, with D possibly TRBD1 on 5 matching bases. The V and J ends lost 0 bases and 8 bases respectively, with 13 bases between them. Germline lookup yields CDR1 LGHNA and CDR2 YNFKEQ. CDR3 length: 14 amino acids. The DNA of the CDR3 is TGTGCCAGCAGCCAAGATTGGGGGGAGGAGGGCTACACCTTC. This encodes CASSQDWGEEGYTF.

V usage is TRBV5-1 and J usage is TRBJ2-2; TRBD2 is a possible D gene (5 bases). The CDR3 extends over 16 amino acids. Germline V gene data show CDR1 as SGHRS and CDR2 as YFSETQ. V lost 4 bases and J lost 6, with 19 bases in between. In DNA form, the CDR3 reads TGCGCCAGCAGCCCCCAACCGGGCCAGAGGGCCGGGGAGCTGTTTTTT. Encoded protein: CASSPQPGQRAGELFF.

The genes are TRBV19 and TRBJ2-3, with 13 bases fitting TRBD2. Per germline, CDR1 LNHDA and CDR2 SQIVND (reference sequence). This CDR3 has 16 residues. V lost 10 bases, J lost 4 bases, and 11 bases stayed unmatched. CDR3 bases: TGTGCCACTAACGATCGGACTAGCGGGGGATCAGATACGCAGTATTTT. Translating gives CATNDRTSGGSDTQYF.

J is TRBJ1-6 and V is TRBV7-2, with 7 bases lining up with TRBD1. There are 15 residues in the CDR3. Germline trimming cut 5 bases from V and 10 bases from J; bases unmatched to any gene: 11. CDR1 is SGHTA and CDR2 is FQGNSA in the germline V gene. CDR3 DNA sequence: TGTGCCAGCAGCCCACGACAGGGAAGTAACTCACCCCTCCACTTT. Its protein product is CASSPRQGSNSPLHF.

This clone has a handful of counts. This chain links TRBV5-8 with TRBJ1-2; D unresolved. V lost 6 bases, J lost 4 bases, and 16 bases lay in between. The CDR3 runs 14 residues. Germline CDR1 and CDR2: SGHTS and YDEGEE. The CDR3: CASIKFGRFYGYTF. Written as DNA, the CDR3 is TGTGCCAGCATCAAATTCGGCAGGTTCTATGGCTACACCTTC. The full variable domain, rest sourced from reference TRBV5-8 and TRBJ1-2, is EAGVTQSPTHLIKTRGQQATLRCSPISGHTSVYWYQQALGLGLQFLLWYDEGEERNRGNFPPRFSGRQFPNYSSELNVNALELEDSALYLCASIKFGRFYGYTFGSGTRLTVV.

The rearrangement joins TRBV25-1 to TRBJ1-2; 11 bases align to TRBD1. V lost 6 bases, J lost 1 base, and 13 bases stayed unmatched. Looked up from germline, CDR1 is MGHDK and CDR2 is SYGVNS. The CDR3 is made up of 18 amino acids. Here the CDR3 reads CASSIEGQGAISNYGYTF. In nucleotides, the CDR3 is TGTGCCAGCAGCATCGAAGGACAGGGGGCGATAAGTAACTATGGCTACACCTTC.

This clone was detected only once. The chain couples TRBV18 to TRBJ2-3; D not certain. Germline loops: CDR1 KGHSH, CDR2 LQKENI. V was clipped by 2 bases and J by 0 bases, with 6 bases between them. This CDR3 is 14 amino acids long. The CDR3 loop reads CASSPFQSTDTQYF. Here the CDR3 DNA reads TGTGCCAGCTCACCATTCCAGAGCACAGATACGCAGTATTTT.

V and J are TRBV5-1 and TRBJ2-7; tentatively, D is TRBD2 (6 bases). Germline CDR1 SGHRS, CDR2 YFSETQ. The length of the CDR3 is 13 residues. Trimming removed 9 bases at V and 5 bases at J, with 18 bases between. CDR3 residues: CATRIGRDNEQYF. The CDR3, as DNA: TGCGCCACACGCATAGGGCGGGATAACGAGCAGTACTTC.

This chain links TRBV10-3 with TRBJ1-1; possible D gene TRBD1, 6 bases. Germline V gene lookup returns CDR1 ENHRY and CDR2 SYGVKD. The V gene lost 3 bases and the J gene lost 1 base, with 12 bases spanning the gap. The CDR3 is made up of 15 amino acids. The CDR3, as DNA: TGTGCCATCAGTGATTACAGGGCTTCGAACACTGAAGCTTTCTTT. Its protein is CAISDYRASNTEAFF.

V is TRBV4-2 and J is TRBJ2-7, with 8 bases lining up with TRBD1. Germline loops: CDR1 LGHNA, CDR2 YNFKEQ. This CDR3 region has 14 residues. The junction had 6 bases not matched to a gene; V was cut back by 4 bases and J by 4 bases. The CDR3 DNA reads TGTGCCAGCAGCCCTGGACAGGGTTGGTACGAGCAGTACTTC. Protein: CASSPGQGWYEQYF.

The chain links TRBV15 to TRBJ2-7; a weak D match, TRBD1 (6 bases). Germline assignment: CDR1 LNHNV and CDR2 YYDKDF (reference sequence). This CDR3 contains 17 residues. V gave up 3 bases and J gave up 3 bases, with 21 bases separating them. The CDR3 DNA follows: TGTGCCACCAGCAGGGGGGCCCAGGGAAGTCTCCGCTACGAGCAGTACTTC. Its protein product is CATSRGAQGSLRYEQYF.

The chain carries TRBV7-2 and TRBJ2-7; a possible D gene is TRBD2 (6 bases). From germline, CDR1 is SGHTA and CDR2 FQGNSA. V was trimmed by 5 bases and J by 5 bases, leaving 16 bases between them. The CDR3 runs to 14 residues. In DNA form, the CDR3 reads TGTGCCAGCAGCCGCCGAGGAGGGACCCACGAGCAGTACTTC. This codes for CASSRRGGTHEQYF.

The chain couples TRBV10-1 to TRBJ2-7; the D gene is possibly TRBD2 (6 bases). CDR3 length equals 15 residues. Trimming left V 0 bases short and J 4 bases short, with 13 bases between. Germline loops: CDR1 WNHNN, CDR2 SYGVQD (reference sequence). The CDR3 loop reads CASSESVGGSYEQYF. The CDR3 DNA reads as TGCGCCAGCAGTGAGTCGGTCGGGGGAAGTTACGAGCAGTACTTC.

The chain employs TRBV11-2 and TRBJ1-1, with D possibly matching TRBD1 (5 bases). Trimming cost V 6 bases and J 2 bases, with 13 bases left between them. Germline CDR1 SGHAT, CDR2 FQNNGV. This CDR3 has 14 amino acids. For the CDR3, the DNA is TGTGCCAGCAGTAAATCCCAGGGTAACACTGAAGCTTTCTTT. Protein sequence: CASSKSQGNTEAFF.

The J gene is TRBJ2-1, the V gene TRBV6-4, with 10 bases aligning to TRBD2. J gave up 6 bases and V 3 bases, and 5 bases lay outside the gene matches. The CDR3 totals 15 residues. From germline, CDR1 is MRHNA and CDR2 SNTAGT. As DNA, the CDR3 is TGTGCCAGCAGTGAAACAGCGGGGGGGCCCAATGAGCAGTTCTTC. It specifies CASSETAGGPNEQFF.

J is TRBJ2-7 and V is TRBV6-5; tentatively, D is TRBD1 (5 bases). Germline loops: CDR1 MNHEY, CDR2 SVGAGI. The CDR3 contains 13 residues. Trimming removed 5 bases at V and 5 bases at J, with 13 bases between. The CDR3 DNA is TGTGCCAGCAGTGCAGGGTTCGCCCACGAGCAGTACTTC. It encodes CASSAGFAHEQYF.

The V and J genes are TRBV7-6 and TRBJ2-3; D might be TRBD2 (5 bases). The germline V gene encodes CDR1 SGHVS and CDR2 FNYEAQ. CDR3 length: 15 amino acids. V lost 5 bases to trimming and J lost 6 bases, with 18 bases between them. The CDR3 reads CASSLSVGPSDTQYF. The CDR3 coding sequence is TGTGCCAGCAGCCTTAGCGTAGGACCGTCCGATACGCAGTATTTT.

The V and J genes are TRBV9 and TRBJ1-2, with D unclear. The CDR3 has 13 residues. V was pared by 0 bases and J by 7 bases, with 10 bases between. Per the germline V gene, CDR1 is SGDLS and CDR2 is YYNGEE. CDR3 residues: CASSVELEAGYTF. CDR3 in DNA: TGTGCCAGCAGCGTAGAACTGGAGGCTGGCTACACCTTC.

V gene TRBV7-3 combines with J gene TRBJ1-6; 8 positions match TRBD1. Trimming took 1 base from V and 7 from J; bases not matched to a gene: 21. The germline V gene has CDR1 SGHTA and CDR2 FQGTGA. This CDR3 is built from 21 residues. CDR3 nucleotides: TGTGCCAGCAGCTTAAGCAAATCCGGGACCTCAGGGGGCAGGTCCAATTCACCCCTCCACTTT. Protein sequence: CASSLSKSGTSGGRSNSPLHF.

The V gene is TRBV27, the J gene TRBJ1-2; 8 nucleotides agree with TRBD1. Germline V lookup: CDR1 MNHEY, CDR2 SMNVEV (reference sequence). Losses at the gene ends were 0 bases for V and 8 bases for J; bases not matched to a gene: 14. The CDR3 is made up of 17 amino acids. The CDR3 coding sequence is TGTGCCAGCAGTTTATCGAGTGCCAGGGGGCGGGTGGAAGGCTACACCTTC. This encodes CASSLSSARGRVEGYTF.

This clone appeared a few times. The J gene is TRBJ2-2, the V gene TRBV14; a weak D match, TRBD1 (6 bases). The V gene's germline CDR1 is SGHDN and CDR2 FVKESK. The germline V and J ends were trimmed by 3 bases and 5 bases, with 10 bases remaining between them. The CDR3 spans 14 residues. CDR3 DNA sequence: TGTGCCAGCAGCCAGGGGGCTGCAACCGGGGAGCTGTTTTTT. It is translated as CASSQGAATGELFF.

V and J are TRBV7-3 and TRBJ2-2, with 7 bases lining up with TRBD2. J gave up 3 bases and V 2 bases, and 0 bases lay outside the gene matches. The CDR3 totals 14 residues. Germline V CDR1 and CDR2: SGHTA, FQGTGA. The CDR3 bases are TGTGCCAGCAGCTTACTAGCGGACACCGGGGAGCTGTTTTTT. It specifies CASSLLADTGELFF.

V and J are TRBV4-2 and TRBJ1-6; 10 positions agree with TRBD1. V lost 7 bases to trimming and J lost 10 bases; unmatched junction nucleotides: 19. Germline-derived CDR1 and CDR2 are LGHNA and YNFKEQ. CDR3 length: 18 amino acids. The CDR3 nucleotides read TGTGCCAGCACCGCTAACCCCCAGACAGGGGGCGCATCATCACCCCTCCACTTT. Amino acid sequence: CASTANPQTGGASSPLHF.